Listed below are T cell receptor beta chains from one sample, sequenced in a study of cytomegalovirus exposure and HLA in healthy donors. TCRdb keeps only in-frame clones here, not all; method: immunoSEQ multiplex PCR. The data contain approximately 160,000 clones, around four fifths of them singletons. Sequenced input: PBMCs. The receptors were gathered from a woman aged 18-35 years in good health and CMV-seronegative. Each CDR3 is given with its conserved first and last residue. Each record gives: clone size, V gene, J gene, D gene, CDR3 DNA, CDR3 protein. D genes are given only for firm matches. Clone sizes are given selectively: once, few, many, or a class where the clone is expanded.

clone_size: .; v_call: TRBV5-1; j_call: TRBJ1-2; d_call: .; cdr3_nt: TGCGCCAGCAGCTTGCTGGGAGGGAACTACGGCTACACCTTC; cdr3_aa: CASSLLGGNYGYTF
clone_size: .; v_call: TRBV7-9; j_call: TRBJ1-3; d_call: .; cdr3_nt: TGTGCCAGCAGCTTACCCCCTAGACAGGTTCCATCCGACACCATATATTTT; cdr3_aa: CASSLPPRQVPSDTIYF
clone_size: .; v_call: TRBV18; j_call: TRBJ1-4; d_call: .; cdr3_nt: TGTGCCACCACGGGAGGGCGGAATGAAAAACTGTTTTTT; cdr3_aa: CATTGGRNEKLFF
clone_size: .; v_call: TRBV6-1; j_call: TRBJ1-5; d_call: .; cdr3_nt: TGTGCCAGCAGTAAGACAGAATATAGCAATCAGCCCCAGCATTTT; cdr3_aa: CASSKTEYSNQPQHF
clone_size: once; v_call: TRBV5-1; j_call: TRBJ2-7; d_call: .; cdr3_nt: TGCGCCAGCAGCTTGGTGTTGGGGCGAGAGCAGTACTTC; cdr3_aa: CASSLVLGREQYF
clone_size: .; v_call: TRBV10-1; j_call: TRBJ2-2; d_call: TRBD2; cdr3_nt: TGCGCCAGAACGGGACTAGCGGAGTCGACCGGGGAGCTGTTTTTT; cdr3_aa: CARTGLAESTGELFF
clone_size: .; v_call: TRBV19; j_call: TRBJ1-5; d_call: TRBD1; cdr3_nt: TGTGCCAGTAGGGTAGACAGGGGTCATCAGCCCCAGCATTTT; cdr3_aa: CASRVDRGHQPQHF
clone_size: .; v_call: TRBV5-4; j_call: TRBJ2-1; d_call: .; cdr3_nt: TGTGCCAGCAGCTTGGATCTGTTCTATGAGCAGTTCTTC; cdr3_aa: CASSLDLFYEQFF
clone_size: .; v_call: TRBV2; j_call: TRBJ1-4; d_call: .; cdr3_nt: TGTGCCAGCAGTTACACGGGAGGGAAACTGTTTTTT; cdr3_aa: CASSYTGGKLFF
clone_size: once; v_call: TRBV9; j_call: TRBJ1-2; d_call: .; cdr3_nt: TGTGCCAGCAGCGTCGGGGAGTTAAAAAATGGCTACACCTTC; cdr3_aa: CASSVGELKNGYTF
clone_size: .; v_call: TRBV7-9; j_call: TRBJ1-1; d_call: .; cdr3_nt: TGTTCCAGCAGAACAGAGAACACTGAAGCTTTCTTT; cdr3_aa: CSSRTENTEAFF
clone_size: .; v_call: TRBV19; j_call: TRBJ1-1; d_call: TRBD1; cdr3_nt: TGTGCCAGTAGCCTTGCGTCCAGGGGGCTCACTGAAGCTTTCTTT; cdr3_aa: CASSLASRGLTEAFF
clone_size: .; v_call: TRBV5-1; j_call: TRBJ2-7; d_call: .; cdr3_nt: TGCGCCAGCAGCCAAGGGGCCGGAATAGCCTACGAGCAGTACTTC; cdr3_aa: CASSQGAGIAYEQYF
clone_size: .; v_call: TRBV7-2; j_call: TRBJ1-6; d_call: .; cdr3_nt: TGTGCCAGCAGCTTTCAGGGCCCCTATAATTCACCCCTCCACTTT; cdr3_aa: CASSFQGPYNSPLHF
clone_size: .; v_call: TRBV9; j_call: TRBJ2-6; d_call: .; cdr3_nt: TGTGCCAGCAGCGCGGGGGAACCGGGAGCTCACTCTGGGGCCAACGTCCTGACTTTC; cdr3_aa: CASSAGEPGAHSGANVLTF